This TCR beta chain originates from a study of early T cells in non-severe SARS-CoV-2 infection. TCRdb re-called the 5' RACE reads with MiXCR, one entry per CDR3 protein. The sample has 25,000 to 35,000 distinct CDR3 sequences; less than 8.5% are singletons. The CDR3 extends over 15 amino acids. Germline V gene data show CDR1 as WNHNN and CDR2 as SYGVQD (reference sequence). V trimming: 10 bases; J trimming: 5 bases; junction bases outside the gene matches: 10. There are many counts of this clonotype. The chain combines TRBV10-1 with TRBJ2-5; 13 nucleotides align to TRBD2. This clonotype was sampled from an adult who was a healthcare worker with PCR-confirmed SARS-CoV-2 infection or an uninfected control (not recorded which). Source material: whole blood. Here the CDR3 DNA reads TGCGCCATCCGGACTAGCGGGAGTGGGCTGGAGACCCAGTACTTC. Translation gives CAIRTSGSGLETQYF.